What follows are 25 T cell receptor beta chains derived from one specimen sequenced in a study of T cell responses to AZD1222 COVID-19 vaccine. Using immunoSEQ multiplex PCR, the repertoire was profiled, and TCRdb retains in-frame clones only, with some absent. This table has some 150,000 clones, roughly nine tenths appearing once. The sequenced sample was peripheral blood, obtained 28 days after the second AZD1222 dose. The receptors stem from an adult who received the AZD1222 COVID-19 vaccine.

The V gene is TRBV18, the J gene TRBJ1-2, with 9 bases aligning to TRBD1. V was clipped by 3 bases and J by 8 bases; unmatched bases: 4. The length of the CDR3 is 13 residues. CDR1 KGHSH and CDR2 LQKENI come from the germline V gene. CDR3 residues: CASSPGQGNGYTF. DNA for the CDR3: TGTGCCAGCTCACCGGGACAGGGAAACGGCTACACCTTC.

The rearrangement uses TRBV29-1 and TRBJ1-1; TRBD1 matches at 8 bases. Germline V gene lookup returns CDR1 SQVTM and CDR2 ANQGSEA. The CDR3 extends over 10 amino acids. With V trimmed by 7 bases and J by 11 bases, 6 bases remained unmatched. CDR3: CSGGQVPAFF. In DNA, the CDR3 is TGCAGCGGGGGACAGGTCCCTGCTTTCTTT.

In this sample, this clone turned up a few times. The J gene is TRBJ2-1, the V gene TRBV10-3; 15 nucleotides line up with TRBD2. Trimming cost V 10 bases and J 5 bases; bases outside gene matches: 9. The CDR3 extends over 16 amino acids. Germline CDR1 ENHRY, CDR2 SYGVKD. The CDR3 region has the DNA TGTGCCACCGACTCGGGACTAGCGGGGGGTAACAATGAGCAGTTCTTC. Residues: CATDSGLAGGNNEQFF.

This CDR3 reads CASSLVGENTEAFF. CDR3 sequence (DNA): TGCGCCAGCAGCTTGGTCGGGGAAAACACTGAAGCTTTCTTT. V is TRBV5-1 and J is TRBJ1-1; unclear D gene. Deletions cut 0 bases from V and 2 bases from J, with 8 bases between. Germline CDR1 reads SGHRS; CDR2 reads YFSETQ. This CDR3 has 14 residues.

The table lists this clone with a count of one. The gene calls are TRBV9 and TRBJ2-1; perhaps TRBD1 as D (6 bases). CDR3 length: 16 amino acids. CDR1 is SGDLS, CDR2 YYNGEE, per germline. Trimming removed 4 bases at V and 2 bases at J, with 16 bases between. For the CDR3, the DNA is TGTGCCAGCAGCTCCAGACAGGTTACGGCCTACAATGAGCAGTTCTTC. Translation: CASSSRQVTAYNEQFF.

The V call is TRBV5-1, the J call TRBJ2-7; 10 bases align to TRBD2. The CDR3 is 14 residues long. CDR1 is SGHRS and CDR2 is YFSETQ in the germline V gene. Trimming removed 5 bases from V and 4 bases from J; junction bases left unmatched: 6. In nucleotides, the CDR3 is TGCGCCAGCAGTCCCCAGGGACTAGCGTACGAGCAGTACTTC. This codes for CASSPQGLAYEQYF.

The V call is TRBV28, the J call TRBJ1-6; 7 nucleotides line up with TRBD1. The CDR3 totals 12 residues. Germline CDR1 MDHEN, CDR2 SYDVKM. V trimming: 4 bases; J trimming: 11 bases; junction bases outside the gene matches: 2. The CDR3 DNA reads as TGTGCCAGCAGTTCAGGGGGGCCACCCCTCCACTTT. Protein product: CASSSGGPPLHF.

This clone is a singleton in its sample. CDR3 in DNA: TGTGCCAGCAGCTTGGAGGGGTCAGGAACAGATACGCAGTATTTT. Translating it yields CASSLEGSGTDTQYF. V is TRBV7-7 and J is TRBJ2-3, with D perhaps matching TRBD2 (6 bases). Germline V CDR1 and CDR2: SSHAT, FNYEAQ (reference sequence). V gave up 3 bases and J gave up 3 bases, with 13 bases separating them. The CDR3 runs to 15 residues.

The CDR3 coding sequence is TGTGCCAGCAGCGGCACTAGCTACGAGCAGTACTTC. Its protein is CASSGTSYEQYF. The chain links TRBV3-1 (or the pseudogene TRBV3-2) to TRBJ2-7, with a tentative D call TRBD2 (5 bases). Germline CDR1 is LGHDT and CDR2 is YNNKEL (reference sequence). V lost 5 bases and J lost 3, with 8 bases in between. This CDR3 contains 12 residues.

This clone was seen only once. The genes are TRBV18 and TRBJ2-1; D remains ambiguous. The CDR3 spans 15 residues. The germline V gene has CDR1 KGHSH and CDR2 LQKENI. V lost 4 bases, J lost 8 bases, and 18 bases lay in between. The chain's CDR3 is CASSRLQGLGDEQFF. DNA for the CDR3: TGTGCCAGCTCACGGCTTCAAGGGTTAGGCGATGAGCAGTTCTTC.

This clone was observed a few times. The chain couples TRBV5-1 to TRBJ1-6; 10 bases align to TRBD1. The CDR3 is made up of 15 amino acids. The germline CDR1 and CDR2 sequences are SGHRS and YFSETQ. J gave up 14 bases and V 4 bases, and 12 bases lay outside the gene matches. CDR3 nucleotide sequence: TGCGCCAGCAGCCTTGTGGGGGGACAGGGGAGCACCCTCCACTTT. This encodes CASSLVGGQGSTLHF.

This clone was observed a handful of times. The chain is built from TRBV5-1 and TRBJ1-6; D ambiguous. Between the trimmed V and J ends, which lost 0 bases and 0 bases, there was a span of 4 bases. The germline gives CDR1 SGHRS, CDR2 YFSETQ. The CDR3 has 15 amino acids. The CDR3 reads CASSLENSYNSPLHF. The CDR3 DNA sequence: TGCGCCAGCAGCTTGGAGAACTCCTATAATTCACCCCTCCACTTT.

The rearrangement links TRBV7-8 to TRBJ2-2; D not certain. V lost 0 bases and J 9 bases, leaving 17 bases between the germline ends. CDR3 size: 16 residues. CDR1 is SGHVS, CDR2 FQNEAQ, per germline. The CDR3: CASSLAQSLMYRELFF. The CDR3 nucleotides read TGTGCCAGCAGCTTAGCGCAGTCTCTTATGTACCGGGAGCTGTTTTTT.

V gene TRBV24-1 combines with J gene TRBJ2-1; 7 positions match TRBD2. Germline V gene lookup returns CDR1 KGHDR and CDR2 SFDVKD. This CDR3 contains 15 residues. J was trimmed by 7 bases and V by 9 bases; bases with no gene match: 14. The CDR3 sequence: CATSQTGTKPNEQFF. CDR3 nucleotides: TGTGCCACCTCCCAAACCGGGACTAAACCAAATGAGCAGTTCTTC.

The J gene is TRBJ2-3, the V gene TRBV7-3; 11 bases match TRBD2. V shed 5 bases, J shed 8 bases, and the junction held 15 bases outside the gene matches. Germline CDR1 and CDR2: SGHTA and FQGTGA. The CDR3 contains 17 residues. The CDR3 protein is CASSPKTGLAAGSTQYF. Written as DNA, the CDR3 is TGTGCCAGCAGCCCGAAAACGGGACTAGCGGCCGGGAGTACGCAGTATTTT.

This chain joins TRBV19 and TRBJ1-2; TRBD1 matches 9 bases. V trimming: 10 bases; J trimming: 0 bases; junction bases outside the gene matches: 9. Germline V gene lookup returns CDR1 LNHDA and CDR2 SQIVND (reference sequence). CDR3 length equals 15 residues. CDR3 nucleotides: TGTGCCACCCATGACAGGGGGAAAGCTAACTATGGCTACACCTTC. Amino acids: CATHDRGKANYGYTF. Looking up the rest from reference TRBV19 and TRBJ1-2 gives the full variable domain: DGGITQSPKYLFRKEGQNVTLSCEQNLNHDAMYWYRQDPGQGLRLIYYSQIVNDFQKGDIAEGYSVSREKKESFPLTVTSAQKNPTAFYLCATHDRGKANYGYTFGSGTRLTVV.

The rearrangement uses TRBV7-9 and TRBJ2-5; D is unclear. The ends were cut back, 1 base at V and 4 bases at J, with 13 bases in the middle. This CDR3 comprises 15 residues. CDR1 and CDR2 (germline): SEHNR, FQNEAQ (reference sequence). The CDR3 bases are TGTGCCAGCAGCTTAGGGGGAATGGAAGTAGAGACCCAGTACTTC. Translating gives CASSLGGMEVETQYF.

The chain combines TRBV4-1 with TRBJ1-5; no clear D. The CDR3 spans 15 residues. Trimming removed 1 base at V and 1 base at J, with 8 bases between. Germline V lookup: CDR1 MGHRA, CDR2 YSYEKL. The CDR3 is CASSQVESSNQPQHF. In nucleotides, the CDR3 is TGCGCCAGCAGCCAAGTAGAATCCAGCAATCAGCCCCAGCATTTT.

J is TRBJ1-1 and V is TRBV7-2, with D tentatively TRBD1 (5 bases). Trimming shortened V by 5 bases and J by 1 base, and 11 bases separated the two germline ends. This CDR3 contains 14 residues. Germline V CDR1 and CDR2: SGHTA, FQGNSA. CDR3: CASSTGTANTEAFF. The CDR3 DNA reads TGTGCCAGCAGCACCGGGACGGCGAACACTGAAGCTTTCTTT.

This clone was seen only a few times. The CDR3 DNA follows: TGTGCCAGCAGCCACGGGGGGAGGACTGAAGCTTTCTTT. It yields the protein CASSHGGRTEAFF. V is TRBV3-1 (or the pseudogene TRBV3-2) and J is TRBJ1-1, with a tentative D call TRBD1 (5 bases). Germline V gene sequence: CDR1 LGHDT, CDR2 YNNKEL (reference sequence). V was shortened by 3 bases and J by 5 bases, with 10 bases between the two germline ends. The CDR3 covers 13 residues.

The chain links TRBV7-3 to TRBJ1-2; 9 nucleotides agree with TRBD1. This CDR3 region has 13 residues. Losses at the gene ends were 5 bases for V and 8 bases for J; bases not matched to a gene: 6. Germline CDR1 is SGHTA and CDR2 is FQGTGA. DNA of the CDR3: TGTGCCAGCAGCGCCGGGACAGGGTGGGGCTACACCTTC. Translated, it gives CASSAGTGWGYTF. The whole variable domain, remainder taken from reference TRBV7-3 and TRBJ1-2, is GAGVSQTPSNKVTEKGKYVELRCDPISGHTALYWYRQSLGQGPEFLIYFQGTGAADDSGLPNDRFFAVRPEGSVSTLKIQRTERGDSAVYLCASSAGTGWGYTFGSGTRLTVV.

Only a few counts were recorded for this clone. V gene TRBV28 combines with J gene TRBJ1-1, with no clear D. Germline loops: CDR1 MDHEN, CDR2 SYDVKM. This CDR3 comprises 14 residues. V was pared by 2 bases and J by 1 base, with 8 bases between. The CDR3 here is CASSLGPSNTEAFF. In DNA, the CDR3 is TGTGCCAGCAGTTTAGGTCCATCGAACACTGAAGCTTTCTTT.

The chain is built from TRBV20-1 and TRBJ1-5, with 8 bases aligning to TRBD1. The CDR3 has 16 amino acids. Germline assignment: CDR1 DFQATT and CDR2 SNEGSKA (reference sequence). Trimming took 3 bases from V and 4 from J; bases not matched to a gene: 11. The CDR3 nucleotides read TGCAGTGCTAGTATTTCGGTCAGGGGGCCGAATCAGCCCCAGCATTTT. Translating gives CSASISVRGPNQPQHF.

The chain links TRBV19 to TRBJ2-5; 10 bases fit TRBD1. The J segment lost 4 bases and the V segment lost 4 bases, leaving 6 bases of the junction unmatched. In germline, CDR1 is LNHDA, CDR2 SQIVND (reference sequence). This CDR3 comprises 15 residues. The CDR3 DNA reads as TGTGCCAGTAGTACTGGGACAGGGGTAATAGAGACCCAGTACTTC. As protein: CASSTGTGVIETQYF.

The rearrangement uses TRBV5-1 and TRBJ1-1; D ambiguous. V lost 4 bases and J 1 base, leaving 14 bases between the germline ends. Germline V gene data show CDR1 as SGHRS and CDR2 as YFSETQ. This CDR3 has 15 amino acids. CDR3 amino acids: CASSRAARGNTEAFF. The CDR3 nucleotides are TGCGCCAGCAGCAGGGCCGCGAGAGGGAACACTGAAGCTTTCTTT.